This paragraph reports one T cell receptor (beta chain). V lost 0 bases to trimming and J lost 7 bases, with 7 bases between them. Germline CDR1 reads WSHSY; CDR2 reads SAAADI. The CDR3 has 13 residues. These data originate in a study of shared clonotypes between healthy human individuals. Profiled with immunoSEQ multiplex PCR; TCRdb holds only in-frame clones, not every one. The profile shows 730,000 or so clones, approximately 79% of them singletons. The sample comprised memory CD4+ T cells sorted from blood. Subset reported: CD45RA-negative fraction. The clonotype originates from a woman aged 25 to 39 in good health. The genes are TRBV10-2 and TRBJ1-3; D is unresolved. The CDR3 is CASSESIFNTIYF. CDR3 DNA sequence: TGCGCCAGCAGTGAGTCGATTTTCAACACCATATATTTT.